What follows are 16 T cell receptor beta chains derived from one specimen sequenced in a study of blood T cell repertoires in COVID-19. The data were produced by immunoSEQ multiplex PCR, yet TCRdb's version contains in-frame clones alone and is incomplete. The repertoire holds approximately 110,000 clones, with more than 80% as singletons. The specimen was peripheral blood. The receptors stem from a woman of 80 years or more with acute or convalescent COVID-19.

The J gene is TRBJ1-5, the V gene TRBV28; TRBD1 is a possible D gene (6 bases). CDR1 and CDR2 (germline): MDHEN, SYDVKM. The CDR3 totals 15 residues. Trimming left V 4 bases short and J 0 bases short, with 10 bases between. CDR3 nucleotides: TGTGCCAGCAGTTCCGGGACACATAGCAATCAGCCCCAGCATTTT. It codes for CASSSGTHSNQPQHF.

The V call is TRBV6-8, the J call TRBJ2-5; 8 positions agree with TRBD2. V shed 7 bases, J shed 3 bases, and the junction held 13 bases outside the gene matches. Germline-derived CDR1 and CDR2 are MNHGY and SAAAGT. There are 16 residues in the CDR3. CDR3 in amino acids: CASTAPGGAGEETQYF. DNA for the CDR3: TGTGCCAGCACCGCTCCCGGGGGAGCGGGGGAAGAGACCCAGTACTTC.

This rearrangement joins TRBV7-8 to TRBJ1-6; D is possibly TRBD1 (5 bases). Germline V lookup: CDR1 SGHVS, CDR2 FQNEAQ. Trimming cost V 8 bases and J 6 bases, with 23 bases left between them. This CDR3 has 17 amino acids. CDR3 in amino acids: CASSSRKYTGGNSPLHF. The CDR3 DNA follows: TGTGCCAGCTCTTCACGAAAATATACAGGCGGTAATTCACCCCTCCACTTT.

CDR3: CASSGGLAGRYNEQFF. DNA for the CDR3: TGTGCCAGCAGCGGCGGACTAGCGGGGAGATACAATGAGCAGTTCTTC. V usage is TRBV5-6 and J usage is TRBJ2-1, with 12 bases identical to TRBD2. CDR3 length: 16 residues. Germline lookup yields CDR1 SGHDT and CDR2 YYEEEE. Losses at the gene ends were 4 bases for V and 4 bases for J; bases not matched to a gene: 6. Combining the CDR3 with reference TRBV5-6 and TRBJ2-1 gives the whole variable domain DAGVTQSPTHLIKTRGQQVTLRCSPKSGHDTVSWYQQALGQGPQFIFQYYEEEERQRGNFPDRFSGHQFPNYSSELNVNALLLGDSALYLCASSGGLAGRYNEQFFGPGTRLTVL.

The rearrangement joins TRBV3-1 (or the pseudogene TRBV3-2) to TRBJ2-7, with 9 bases that match TRBD2. The J segment lost 4 bases and the V segment lost 6 bases, leaving 13 bases of the junction unmatched. Germline V gives CDR1 LGHDT, CDR2 YNNKEL (reference sequence). The CDR3 runs to 16 residues. CDR3: CASSLLPGLAQYEQYF. DNA of the CDR3: TGTGCCAGCAGTCTGCTCCCAGGACTAGCGCAATACGAGCAGTACTTC.

The CDR3 is CAWSSSGYSTQYF. CDR3 DNA: TGTGCCTGGAGTTCTTCCGGGTACTCAACCCAGTACTTC. The chain couples TRBV30 to TRBJ2-5; D not certain. V was pared by 2 bases and J by 8 bases, with 15 bases between. This CDR3 spans 13 amino acids. The germline V gene encodes CDR1 GTSNPN and CDR2 SVGIG (reference sequence).

The rearrangement joins TRBV19 to TRBJ1-5; 7 bases align to TRBD1. CDR1 and CDR2 from the germline V gene are LNHDA and SQIVND (reference sequence). With 4 bases clipped from V and 0 bases from J, the junction kept 9 bases outside the gene matches. This CDR3 has 17 amino acids. The DNA of the CDR3 is TGTGCCAGTAGTAGAGAAGGGGGCAGGATTAGCAATCAGCCCCAGCATTTT. Its translation is CASSREGGRISNQPQHF. Full variable domain (missing parts from reference TRBV19 and TRBJ1-5): DGGITQSPKYLFRKEGQNVTLSCEQNLNHDAMYWYRQDPGQGLRLIYYSQIVNDFQKGDIAEGYSVSREKKESFPLTVTSAQKNPTAFYLCASSREGGRISNQPQHFGDGTRLSIL.

The chain employs TRBV11-2 and TRBJ1-4; D unclear. This CDR3 contains 13 residues. Deletions cut 1 base from V and 7 bases from J, with 7 bases between. From germline, CDR1 is SGHAT and CDR2 FQNNGV. CDR3 nucleotide sequence: TGTGCCAGCAGCTTAGGGCTTGGTGAAAAACTGTTTTTT. As protein: CASSLGLGEKLFF.

This sequence joins TRBV25-1 and TRBJ1-6; tentative D call: TRBD1 (6 bases). V gave up 2 bases and J gave up 5 bases, with 10 bases separating them. This CDR3 comprises 15 residues. CDR1 is MGHDK and CDR2 is SYGVNS in the germline V gene. This chain's CDR3 is CASSEQGPNNSPLHF. In nucleotides, the CDR3 is TGTGCCAGCAGTGAACAGGGGCCTAATAATTCACCCCTCCACTTT.

This chain links TRBV18 with TRBJ2-7, with TRBD1 matching over 9 bases. The CDR3 has 16 residues. V was pared by 3 bases and J by 0 bases, with 6 bases of the junction left unmatched. Germline V gene lookup returns CDR1 KGHSH and CDR2 LQKENI. CDR3 sequence reads: CASSPSIQGASYEQYF. The CDR3 nucleotides read TGTGCCAGCTCACCCTCAATACAGGGGGCCTCCTACGAGCAGTACTTC.

The table lists this clone with a count of one. The chain couples TRBV24-1 to TRBJ2-5, with 7 bases lining up with TRBD2. With 4 bases clipped from V and 4 bases from J, the junction kept 5 bases outside the gene matches. The CDR3 consists of 14 residues. Germline CDR1 and CDR2: KGHDR and SFDVKD. CDR3 in amino acids: CATSEPGRGETQYF. DNA for the CDR3: TGTGCCACCAGTGAGCCAGGGAGGGGAGAGACCCAGTACTTC.

The rearrangement uses TRBV2 and TRBJ1-1; possible D gene TRBD1, 6 bases. The ends were cut back, 7 bases at V and 2 bases at J, with 11 bases in the middle. CDR1 and CDR2 (germline): SNHLY, FYNNEI. The CDR3 runs to 13 residues. CDR3 DNA sequence: TGTGCCAGCACGTGGGGGCTAAACACTGAAGCTTTCTTT. Translation: CASTWGLNTEAFF.

This chain connects TRBV7-2 to TRBJ2-7; 11 bases map to TRBD2. V shed 4 bases, J shed 6 bases, and the junction held 5 bases outside the gene matches. The germline V gene encodes CDR1 SGHTA and CDR2 FQGNSA. CDR3 length: 14 residues. Here the CDR3 reads CASSSGLAVLEQYF. The CDR3 DNA reads TGTGCCAGCAGCTCGGGACTAGCGGTCCTCGAGCAGTACTTC.

The J gene is TRBJ1-2, the V gene TRBV29-1, with D possibly matching TRBD1 (5 bases). In germline, CDR1 is SQVTM, CDR2 ANQGSEA. Trimming stripped 6 bases from V and 8 bases from J, with 19 bases between. This CDR3 comprises 13 residues. The CDR3 here is CSVSQGFPQGYTF. CDR3 DNA: TGCAGCGTAAGCCAGGGCTTCCCACAGGGCTACACCTTC. The variable domain in full, completed from reference TRBV29-1 and TRBJ1-2, reads SAVISQKPSRDICQRGTSLTIQCQVDSQVTMMFWYRQQPGQSLTLIATANQGSEATYESGFVIDKFPISRPNLTFSTLTVSNMSPEDSSIYLCSVSQGFPQGYTFGSGTRLTVV.

This sequence joins TRBV6-5 and TRBJ1-4; D is perhaps TRBD1 (6 bases). The ends were cut back, 5 bases at V and 2 bases at J, with 9 bases in the middle. Germline assignment: CDR1 MNHEY and CDR2 SVGAGI. This CDR3 is built from 14 residues. In nucleotides, the CDR3 is TGTGCCAGCAGTAACAGGGAGACTAATGAAAAACTGTTTTTT. As protein: CASSNRETNEKLFF.

The V and J genes are TRBV4-2 and TRBJ1-2; D call uncertain. CDR3 length: 14 amino acids. V lost 2 bases and J lost 6, with 13 bases in between. In germline, CDR1 is LGHNA, CDR2 YNFKEQ. CDR3: CASSQPGIEDGYTF. The CDR3 DNA follows: TGTGCCAGCAGCCAACCCGGGATAGAGGATGGCTACACCTTC.